One and the same sample provided the 29 T cell receptor beta chains below, sequenced in a study of cytomegalovirus exposure and HLA in healthy donors. Measured with immunoSEQ multiplex PCR; TCRdb has only the in-frame clones, and not every one. The sample holds around 250,000 clones, around 90% seen once. Sequenced material: PBMCs. The source of these receptors is a woman in her twenties or thirties in good health and CMV-seronegative.

This sequence joins TRBV10-3 and TRBJ1-4, with D possibly TRBD1 on 5 matching bases. Between the trimmed V and J ends, which lost 2 bases and 10 bases, there was a span of 14 bases. Germline V gives CDR1 ENHRY, CDR2 SYGVKD. This CDR3 has 14 amino acids. The CDR3 coding sequence is TGTGCCATCAGTGAGCGCGCATCGAGGGGAAAACTGTTTTTT. Amino acids: CAISERASRGKLFF.

The rearrangement uses TRBV27 and TRBJ2-1; D possibly corresponds to TRBD1 (6 bases). Trimming removed 6 bases from V and 0 bases from J, with 12 bases in between. Germline lookup yields CDR1 MNHEY and CDR2 SMNVEV (reference sequence). This CDR3 region has 15 residues. The CDR3 DNA reads as TGTGCCAGCAGCCACCGGGACACCTCCTACAATGAGCAGTTCTTC. It encodes CASSHRDTSYNEQFF.

The CDR3 reads CASNRGSFREKLFF. The CDR3 DNA sequence: TGTGCCAGCAATAGAGGGAGTTTTCGTGAAAAACTGTTTTTT. The genes are TRBV28 and TRBJ1-4; D uncertain. Germline V gene sequence: CDR1 MDHEN, CDR2 SYDVKM. There are 14 residues in the CDR3. Deletions cut 7 bases from V and 7 bases from J, with 16 bases between.

About this clone: The same CDR3 arises from other DNA sequences in this sample as well. This chain uses TRBV9 with TRBJ2-7; tentatively, D is TRBD2 (6 bases). V gave up 0 bases and J gave up 3 bases, with 10 bases separating them. Germline-derived CDR1 and CDR2 are SGDLS and YYNGEE. The CDR3 has 14 residues. CDR3 in DNA: TGTGCCAGCAGCGTAGCGGAGGGAGGCTACGAGCAGTACTTC. This sequence encodes CASSVAEGGYEQYF.

V usage is TRBV28 and J usage is TRBJ1-1; unclear D gene. Germline lookup yields CDR1 MDHEN and CDR2 SYDVKM. CDR3 length: 10 residues. V lost 11 bases to trimming and J lost 11 bases, with 15 bases between them. The CDR3 here is CASGAERAFF. CDR3 in DNA: TGTGCCTCAGGCGCCGAGAGGGCTTTCTTT.

This clone was seen a few times. The J gene is TRBJ2-5, the V gene TRBV7-3; a weak D match, TRBD2 (6 bases). This CDR3 contains 14 residues. Germline V gene sequence: CDR1 SGHTA, CDR2 FQGTGA. Trimming stripped 4 bases from V and 4 bases from J, with 13 bases between. The CDR3 DNA follows: TGTGCCAGCAGCTCTCCTAGCGCCCCAGAGACCCAGTACTTC. Amino acids: CASSSPSAPETQYF.

The chain links TRBV6-1 to TRBJ2-3; maybe TRBD1 (5 bases). CDR1 and CDR2 from the germline V gene are MNHNS and SASEGT. V was trimmed by 1 base and J by 5 bases, leaving 13 bases between them. This CDR3 spans 15 amino acids. As DNA, the CDR3 is TGTGCCAGCAGTGAAGAAAGGGGCTGGGTAGATACGCAGTATTTT. Amino acid sequence: CASSEERGWVDTQYF.

This clone has just a few counts. CDR3: CASSFSTNEKLFF. The CDR3 nucleotides are TGTGCCAGCTCGTTTTCAACTAATGAAAAACTGTTTTTT. This sequence joins TRBV18 and TRBJ1-4; D not certain. This CDR3 spans 13 amino acids. CDR1 is KGHSH and CDR2 is LQKENI in the germline V gene. Trimming stripped 6 bases from V and 0 bases from J, with 5 bases between.

The V and J genes are TRBV11-3 and TRBJ2-7; TRBD2 might be the D (5 bases). CDR1 is SGHNT and CDR2 is YENEEA in the germline V gene. This CDR3 has 14 residues. Trimming shortened V by 4 bases and J by 5 bases, and 15 bases separated the two germline ends. The CDR3 spells CASSSRPGSDEQYF. The CDR3 coding sequence is TGTGCCAGCAGCTCTAGACCGGGGTCGGACGAGCAGTACTTC.

The count of this clone is one. The chain uses TRBV5-1 and TRBJ2-5; D remains ambiguous. In germline, CDR1 is SGHRS, CDR2 YFSETQ. Between the trimmed V and J ends, which lost 3 bases and 5 bases, there was a span of 11 bases. CDR3 size: 13 residues. For the CDR3, the DNA is TGCGCCAGCAGCTCTAGGCTTCGGGAGACCCAGTACTTC. Amino acids: CASSSRLRETQYF.

The chain combines TRBV30 with TRBJ1-1; D gene uncertain. The CDR3 runs to 13 residues. The V gene's germline CDR1 is GTSNPN and CDR2 SVGIG (reference sequence). The germline V and J ends were trimmed by 0 bases and 8 bases, with 13 bases remaining between them. CDR3 sequence reads: CAWSVVFGIEAFF. CDR3 DNA: TGTGCCTGGAGTGTAGTATTCGGTATCGAAGCTTTCTTT.

The CDR3 loop reads CASSFRSGVNYGYTF. In DNA form, the CDR3 reads TGTGCCAGCAGTTTCCGGTCAGGGGTTAACTATGGCTACACCTTC. The chain carries TRBV27 and TRBJ1-2; a weak D match, TRBD1 (6 bases). The CDR3 totals 15 residues. Trimming took off 3 bases at V and 1 base at J, with 12 bases between the two ends. CDR1 is MNHEY, CDR2 SMNVEV, per germline (reference sequence).

The gene calls are TRBV6-1 and TRBJ2-7; TRBD2 is a possible D gene (6 bases). V gave up 3 bases and J gave up 0 bases, with 12 bases separating them. Germline CDR1 is MNHNS and CDR2 is SASEGT. The CDR3 has 15 amino acids. CDR3 in amino acids: CASSDGGAPSYEQYF. For the CDR3, the DNA is TGTGCCAGCAGTGATGGAGGGGCTCCCTCCTACGAGCAGTACTTC.

The genes are TRBV7-6 and TRBJ2-1; TRBD2 matches 7 bases. V shed 5 bases, J shed 3 bases, and the junction held 13 bases outside the gene matches. Germline loops: CDR1 SGHVS, CDR2 FNYEAQ. The CDR3 length is 17 residues. DNA of the CDR3: TGTGCCAGCAGCCGGCCGCGTGGAGGGGAGGGCTACAATGAGCAGTTCTTC. This gives the protein CASSRPRGGEGYNEQFF. The whole variable domain, remainder taken from reference TRBV7-6 and TRBJ2-1, is GAGVSQSPRYKVTKRGQDVALRCDPISGHVSLYWYRQALGQGPEFLTYFNYEAQQDKSGLPNDRFSAERPEGSISTLTIQRTEQRDSAMYRCASSRPRGGEGYNEQFFGPGTRLTVL.

The V and J genes are TRBV7-9 and TRBJ2-7; D may be TRBD2 (6 bases). Trimming took off 5 bases at V and 6 bases at J, with 11 bases between the two ends. The V gene's germline CDR1 is SEHNR and CDR2 FQNEAQ (reference sequence). There are 12 residues in the CDR3. In DNA form, the CDR3 reads TGTGCCAGCAGCCTACTAGCACCCGAGCAGTACTTC. Translated: CASSLLAPEQYF.

The chain has TRBV7-3 and TRBJ2-4; 16 nucleotides line up with TRBD2. Germline trimming cut 5 bases from V and 0 bases from J; bases unmatched to any gene: 10. Germline V gene data show CDR1 as SGHTA and CDR2 as FQGTGA. The CDR3 has 20 residues. CDR3 amino acids: CASSPTPGLAGGLAKNIQYF. The CDR3 DNA is TGTGCCAGCAGCCCGACTCCGGGACTAGCGGGAGGGCTAGCCAAAAACATTCAGTACTTC.

The chain joins TRBV5-4 to TRBJ2-2, with a possible D match to TRBD1 (6 bases). This CDR3 contains 12 residues. V shed 4 bases and J shed 5 bases, with 6 bases lying between them. Germline V gene sequence: CDR1 SGHNT, CDR2 YYREEE (reference sequence). The CDR3 reads CASSDRTGELFF. CDR3 DNA: TGTGCCAGCAGCGACAGGACCGGGGAGCTGTTTTTT.

This clone was detected only once. V and J are TRBV4-2 and TRBJ2-2; 15 bases map to TRBD2. The CDR3 has 19 residues. In germline, CDR1 is LGHNA, CDR2 YNFKEQ. The trim removed 1 base at V and 7 bases at J, leaving 10 bases unmatched. The CDR3 DNA is TGTGCCAGCAGCCAAGGCCTAGGACTAGCGGGAGGGAATGGCGGGGAGCTGTTTTTT. Translating it yields CASSQGLGLAGGNGGELFF.

This chain connects TRBV19 to TRBJ2-1; TRBD2 matches 11 bases. This CDR3 comprises 15 residues. CDR1 LNHDA and CDR2 SQIVND come from the germline V gene (reference sequence). V lost 5 bases, J lost 6 bases, and 6 bases stayed unmatched. This CDR3 reads CASSPTSGTFNEQFF. Here the CDR3 DNA reads TGTGCCAGTAGTCCGACTAGCGGGACCTTCAATGAGCAGTTCTTC.

The chain has TRBV4-1 and TRBJ2-7, with D perhaps being TRBD1 or TRBD2 (5 bases each). V was clipped by 1 base and J by 4 bases, with 14 bases between them. The germline CDR1 and CDR2 sequences are MGHRA and YSYEKL. The CDR3 has 15 residues. The CDR3 DNA reads TGCGCCAGCAGCCAAGTTGAGGGGTTAGGGTACGAGCAGTACTTC. Protein sequence: CASSQVEGLGYEQYF.

This chain links TRBV5-5 with TRBJ2-1; TRBD2 matches at 13 bases. This CDR3 spans 15 amino acids. Germline lookup yields CDR1 SGHKS and CDR2 YYEKEE (reference sequence). Unmatched junction bases numbered 6, after V lost 0 bases and J lost 12 bases. The CDR3 bases are TGTGCCAGCAGCTTGGAAGGGACTAGCGGGAATTCGCAGTTCTTC. Its translation: CASSLEGTSGNSQFF.

The chain employs TRBV27 and TRBJ2-5, with TRBD2 matching over 11 bases. This CDR3 spans 16 amino acids. Trimming cost V 6 bases and J 0 bases; bases outside gene matches: 6. From germline, CDR1 is MNHEY and CDR2 SMNVEV (reference sequence). As DNA, the CDR3 is TGTGCCAGCAGAATCGGGACTAGCGGCTACCAAGAGACCCAGTACTTC. Translation gives CASRIGTSGYQETQYF.

V usage is TRBV6-5 and J usage is TRBJ2-1; TRBD1 matches at 8 bases. This CDR3 contains 15 residues. Germline CDR1 and CDR2: MNHEY and SVGAGI. Unmatched junction bases numbered 11, after V lost 6 bases and J lost 7 bases. CDR3 in DNA: TGTGCCAGCAGGGACAGGGTCTCGGGATGGAATGAGCAGTTCTTC. Protein: CASRDRVSGWNEQFF.

V gene TRBV7-9 combines with J gene TRBJ2-7, with 9 bases lining up with TRBD2. V trimming: 3 bases; J trimming: 0 bases; junction bases outside the gene matches: 9. Germline V gene lookup returns CDR1 SEHNR and CDR2 FQNEAQ (reference sequence). The CDR3 is 17 residues long. CDR3 nucleotides: TGTGCCAGCAGCTTTGTGGCTAGCGGGGTGAGCTCCTACGAGCAGTACTTC. Translation: CASSFVASGVSSYEQYF.

This clone was counted a single time. The chain is built from TRBV28 and TRBJ2-7, with 8 bases matching TRBD1. With V trimmed by 8 bases and J by 3 bases, 3 bases remained unmatched. The CDR3 is 12 residues long. Germline V gene lookup returns CDR1 MDHEN and CDR2 SYDVKM. CDR3 nucleotides: TGTGCCAGCGGAGACAGGGGCTACGAGCAGTACTTC. Translating it yields CASGDRGYEQYF.

The V call is TRBV4-1, the J call TRBJ2-4; D possibly corresponds to TRBD2 (6 bases). Germline lookup yields CDR1 MGHRA and CDR2 YSYEKL. CDR3 length equals 13 residues. V was trimmed by 0 bases and J by 12 bases, leaving 12 bases between them. In DNA, the CDR3 is TGCGCCAGCAGCCAAGACATGGGACTTAGTCAGTACTTC. Its protein is CASSQDMGLSQYF.

This clone was seen a handful of times. The chain recombines TRBV20-1 with TRBJ2-7; D perhaps matches TRBD2 (6 bases). Germline V gives CDR1 DFQATT, CDR2 SNEGSKA (reference sequence). V was clipped by 5 bases and J by 4 bases, with 9 bases between them. This CDR3 comprises 11 residues. DNA for the CDR3: TGCAGTGCTTTGGGACTGTACGAGCAGTACTTC. This codes for CSALGLYEQYF.

This chain connects TRBV30 to TRBJ2-5, with a possible D match to TRBD2 (5 bases). The CDR3 contains 11 residues. The germline V and J ends were trimmed by 5 bases and 9 bases, with 13 bases remaining between them. From germline, CDR1 is GTSNPN and CDR2 SVGIG (reference sequence). The CDR3 DNA follows: TGTGCCTGGGAGGATAGCGACGCCCAGTACTTC. Translation gives CAWEDSDAQYF.

J is TRBJ2-5 and V is TRBV5-1; a possible D gene is TRBD2 (6 bases). CDR1 SGHRS and CDR2 YFSETQ come from the germline V gene. V dropped 0 bases and J dropped 5 bases, with 17 bases sitting between them. This CDR3 has 16 residues. This CDR3 is CASSLGGVRDRETQYF. CDR3 bases: TGCGCCAGCAGCTTGGGAGGTGTGCGGGACCGGGAGACCCAGTACTTC.